Presented here are 30 T cell receptor beta chains from one specimen sequenced in a study of blood T cell repertoires in COVID-19. Measured with immunoSEQ multiplex PCR; TCRdb has only the in-frame clones, and not every one. The sample carries 110,000 or so clones, around 84% recorded once. The source material was peripheral blood. The receptors stem from a human donor in a cohort sampled during active COVID-19.

The chain couples TRBV5-4 to TRBJ2-1; 10 bases match TRBD2. This CDR3 region has 14 residues. Germline V gives CDR1 SGHNT, CDR2 YYREEE (reference sequence). The junction had 6 bases not matched to a gene; V was cut back by 4 bases and J by 8 bases. The CDR3 coding sequence is TGTGCCAGCAGCCCAGCGGGGGGGAATCATGAGCAGTTCTTC. This codes for CASSPAGGNHEQFF. Full variable domain (remainder filled in from reference TRBV5-4 and TRBJ2-1): ETGVTQSPTHLIKTRGQQVTLRCSSQSGHNTVSWYQQALGQGPQFIFQYYREEENGRGNFPPRFSGLQFPNYSSELNVNALELDDSALYLCASSPAGGNHEQFFGPGTRLTVL.

This sequence joins TRBV7-6 and TRBJ2-3; 14 nucleotides line up with TRBD2. The CDR3 covers 17 residues. Germline CDR1 SGHVS, CDR2 FNYEAQ. Germline trimming cut 2 bases from V and 6 bases from J; bases unmatched to any gene: 7. Here the CDR3 DNA reads TGTGCCAGCAGCTTAAGACTAGCGGGGGGGGCAGGGGATACGCAGTATTTT. Protein product: CASSLRLAGGAGDTQYF.

By sample share, this clone is large. The chain employs TRBV7-2 and TRBJ1-2; a weak D match, TRBD1 (5 bases). Trimming stripped 4 bases from V and 1 base from J, with 19 bases between. CDR3 length: 17 residues. The germline V gene has CDR1 SGHTA and CDR2 FQGNSA. CDR3 DNA sequence: TGTGCCAGCAGCTCCAGAGCAGGGCCAAGGGGTAACTATGGCTACACCTTC. Its translation: CASSSRAGPRGNYGYTF.

The rearrangement joins TRBV18 to TRBJ1-1, with D hard to call. This CDR3 spans 15 amino acids. The V and J ends lost 5 bases and 4 bases respectively, with 17 bases between them. The V gene's germline CDR1 is KGHSH and CDR2 LQKENI. The CDR3 is CASSELGSEGTEAFF. The CDR3 bases are TGTGCCAGCTCAGAGCTCGGCAGCGAGGGCACTGAAGCTTTCTTT.

The chain uses TRBV5-4 and TRBJ2-7, with 10 bases that match TRBD1. CDR1 is SGHNT and CDR2 is YYREEE in the germline V gene (reference sequence). CDR3 length: 14 residues. V lost 4 bases and J lost 2; bases outside the gene matches: 3. CDR3 nucleotides: TGTGCCAGCAGCAGGGACAGGGGAGCCTACGAGCAGTACTTC. Its translation: CASSRDRGAYEQYF. The full variable domain, its missing parts supplied by reference TRBV5-4 and TRBJ2-7, is ETGVTQSPTHLIKTRGQQVTLRCSSQSGHNTVSWYQQALGQGPQFIFQYYREEENGRGNFPPRFSGLQFPNYSSELNVNALELDDSALYLCASSRDRGAYEQYFGPGTRLTVT.

The chain joins TRBV6-5 to TRBJ2-7; TRBD2 is a possible D gene (6 bases). The V end lost 0 bases, the J end lost 4 bases, and 13 bases lay between the germline ends. Germline V lookup: CDR1 MNHEY, CDR2 SVGAGI. The CDR3 totals 15 residues. The CDR3: CASSYSVSGGYEQYF. As DNA, the CDR3 is TGTGCCAGCAGTTACTCCGTCTCAGGAGGGTACGAGCAGTACTTC.

In the case of this clone: The junction and the germline gene differ at one end; a read error may be behind it. Other DNA sequences in the sample encode the same CDR3. The chain carries TRBV11-2 and TRBJ2-3; tentative D call: TRBD2 (6 bases). The germline V gene has CDR1 SGHAT and CDR2 FQNNGV. The CDR3 totals 14 residues. In nucleotides, the CDR3 is TGTGCCAGCAGCTTAACGGGGGTCACAGATACACAGTATTTT. Its translation is CASSLTGVTDTQYF.

This rearrangement joins TRBV10-2 to TRBJ2-7; maybe TRBD2 (5 bases). The ends were cut back, 0 bases at V and 4 bases at J, with 10 bases in the middle. CDR1 WSHSY and CDR2 SAAADI come from the germline V gene. The CDR3 totals 14 residues. CDR3 coding DNA: TGCGCCAGCAGTGAGTCCCTCACTAGTTACGAGCAGTACTTC. As protein: CASSESLTSYEQYF.

This rearrangement joins TRBV7-2 to TRBJ2-7; TRBD2 is a possible D gene (6 bases). V was pared by 5 bases and J by 1 base, with 18 bases between. Germline V gives CDR1 SGHTA, CDR2 FQGNSA. The CDR3 is 16 residues long. The CDR3 loop reads CASSPMGGLTSYEQYF. The CDR3 nucleotides read TGTGCCAGCAGCCCAATGGGAGGACTGACATCCTACGAGCAGTACTTC. The variable domain in full, completed from reference TRBV7-2 and TRBJ2-7, reads GAGVSQSPSNKVTEKGKDVELRCDPISGHTALYWYRQSLGQGLEFLIYFQGNSAPDKSGLPSDRFSAERTGGSVSTLTIQRTQQEDSAVYLCASSPMGGLTSYEQYFGPGTRLTVT.

The gene calls are TRBV5-8 and TRBJ1-5, with D maybe TRBD1 (6 bases). Germline CDR1 reads SGHTS; CDR2 reads YDEGEE. CDR3 size: 14 residues. Between the trimmed V and J ends, which lost 5 bases and 6 bases, there was a span of 15 bases. Here the CDR3 DNA reads TGTGCCAGCAGGTCAGGGGAGTTGGGTCAGCCCCAGCATTTT. Amino acid sequence: CASRSGELGQPQHF.

The V and J genes are TRBV7-6 and TRBJ1-1; D uncertain. The CDR3 runs 13 residues. Germline-derived CDR1 and CDR2 are SGHVS and FNYEAQ. Trimming removed 3 bases from V and 1 base from J, with 6 bases in between. CDR3 sequence: CASSLGANTEAFF. CDR3 sequence (DNA): TGTGCCAGCAGCTTGGGAGCGAACACTGAAGCTTTCTTT.

V is TRBV5-5 and J is TRBJ1-5, with 9 bases matching TRBD1. With 1 base clipped from V and 0 bases from J, the junction kept 5 bases outside the gene matches. From germline, CDR1 is SGHKS and CDR2 YYEKEE (reference sequence). This CDR3 has 17 amino acids. The CDR3 DNA reads TGTGCCAGCAGCTTGTCGACAGGGGGAGATAGCAATCAGCCCCAGCATTTT. This gives the protein CASSLSTGGDSNQPQHF.

This clone was counted once. The genes are TRBV27 and TRBJ2-1; the match to TRBD1 covers 8 bases. The CDR3 loop spans 13 amino acids. CDR1 is MNHEY and CDR2 is SMNVEV in the germline V gene (reference sequence). V gave up 5 bases and J gave up 15 bases; unmatched junction bases: 12. The CDR3 loop reads CASSATRDRKRFF. DNA of the CDR3: TGTGCCAGCAGTGCAACCCGGGACAGGAAAAGGTTCTTC.

The gene calls are TRBV12-3 or TRBV12-4 and TRBJ2-7; 7 nucleotides match TRBD2. There are 11 residues in the CDR3. The trim removed 9 bases at V and 6 bases at J, leaving 5 bases unmatched. CDR3 in amino acids: CASSGGGEQYF. The CDR3 nucleotides read TGTGCCAGTTCGGGGGGTGGCGAGCAGTACTTC.

The table lists this clone with a count of one. This chain joins TRBV10-3 and TRBJ2-7, with 7 bases lining up with TRBD1. This CDR3 contains 13 residues. CDR1 ENHRY and CDR2 SYGVKD come from the germline V gene. V trimming: 9 bases; J trimming: 6 bases; junction bases outside the gene matches: 11. CDR3 DNA: TGTGCCATTAGTCCGGGACAGCCGACCGAGCAGTACTTC. This gives the protein CAISPGQPTEQYF.

This clone occurred a few times. V is TRBV7-2 and J is TRBJ2-7; TRBD2 might be the D (6 bases). This CDR3 has 15 amino acids. From germline, CDR1 is SGHTA and CDR2 FQGNSA. Trimming removed 4 bases at V and 4 bases at J, with 17 bases between. This CDR3 reads CASSWAAGGEYEQYF. As DNA, the CDR3 is TGTGCCAGCAGCTGGGCCGCCGGGGGTGAGTACGAGCAGTACTTC.

The chain has TRBV2 and TRBJ1-2; no firm D call. The V gene lost 1 base and the J gene lost 3 bases, with 6 bases spanning the gap. The CDR3 totals 13 residues. CDR1 is SNHLY, CDR2 FYNNEI, per germline. CDR3 in DNA: TGTGCCAGCAGTGAAGGGCAGGACTATGGCTACACCTTC. Translated: CASSEGQDYGYTF.

The rearrangement uses TRBV6-5 and TRBJ2-1; maybe TRBD1 (5 bases). The germline V and J ends were trimmed by 2 bases and 5 bases, with 10 bases remaining between them. CDR3 length: 14 amino acids. Germline V gene data show CDR1 as MNHEY and CDR2 as SVGAGI. The CDR3 DNA follows: TGTGCCAGCAGTTACATGACAGATAACAATGAGCAGTTCTTC. The encoded protein is CASSYMTDNNEQFF.

V and J are TRBV9 and TRBJ1-6, with TRBD1 as a possible D gene (6 bases). Trimming cost V 0 bases and J 13 bases, with 14 bases left between them. The CDR3 loop spans 14 amino acids. CDR1 and CDR2 from the germline V gene are SGDLS and YYNGEE. The CDR3 DNA reads as TGTGCCAGCAGCGTAGACAGGGCTGGTTCGCCCCTCCACTTT. Translating it yields CASSVDRAGSPLHF.

This clone was counted a few times. V usage is TRBV2 and J usage is TRBJ1-5; 8 bases are shared with TRBD1. Losses at the gene ends were 10 bases for V and 3 bases for J; bases not matched to a gene: 5. Germline-derived CDR1 and CDR2 are SNHLY and FYNNEI. The CDR3 is made up of 13 amino acids. The CDR3 nucleotides read TGTGCCACGGGGGACAGGATCAATCAGCCCCAGCATTTT. This gives the protein CATGDRINQPQHF.

The chain recombines TRBV19 with TRBJ1-3; D gene uncertain. Trimming cost V 6 bases and J 0 bases, with 12 bases left between them. The V gene's germline CDR1 is LNHDA and CDR2 SQIVND (reference sequence). This CDR3 region has 15 residues. The CDR3 bases are TGTGCCAGTAGGATGGACGGGAGCTCTGGAAACACCATATATTTT. This sequence encodes CASRMDGSSGNTIYF.

The rearrangement links TRBV7-8 to TRBJ1-1; D unclear. Germline V gives CDR1 SGHVS, CDR2 FQNEAQ. The CDR3 is made up of 15 amino acids. V lost 1 base and J lost 1, with 10 bases in between. Here the CDR3 reads CASSLVTQKNTEAFF. The CDR3, as DNA: TGTGCCAGCAGCTTAGTTACCCAGAAGAACACTGAAGCTTTCTTT.

The chain uses TRBV6-5 and TRBJ2-2, with D tentatively TRBD1 (6 bases). The CDR3 totals 15 residues. CDR1 is MNHEY, CDR2 SVGAGI, per germline. Trimming pared 6 bases from V and 0 bases from J, leaving 11 bases between. The DNA of the CDR3 is TGTGCCAGCAGCGGACAGAACACGAACACCGGGGAGCTGTTTTTT. This codes for CASSGQNTNTGELFF.

The rearrangement links TRBV6-5 to TRBJ2-5, with 12 bases that match TRBD1. The CDR3 is made up of 15 amino acids. The ends lost 7 bases at V and 5 bases at J; junction bases unmatched: 8. Germline V gene data show CDR1 as MNHEY and CDR2 as SVGAGI. The CDR3 DNA is TGTGCCAGCACCCTCGGGACAGGGGGCTGGGAGACCCAGTACTTC. Translating it yields CASTLGTGGWETQYF.

V is TRBV7-2 and J is TRBJ2-5; D not certain. From germline, CDR1 is SGHTA and CDR2 FQGNSA. V was pared by 5 bases and J by 5 bases, with 9 bases between. The CDR3 is 12 amino acids. The CDR3 protein is CASSPYGETQYF. CDR3 coding DNA: TGTGCCAGCAGCCCGTACGGGGAGACCCAGTACTTC.

The chain is built from TRBV28 and TRBJ1-5, with a tentative D call TRBD1 (5 bases). Germline V lookup: CDR1 MDHEN, CDR2 SYDVKM. This CDR3 has 13 residues. Between the trimmed V and J ends, which lost 10 bases and 5 bases, there was a span of 15 bases. CDR3 amino acids: CATAGGWDQPQHF. In DNA, the CDR3 is TGTGCCACCGCGGGGGGTTGGGATCAGCCCCAGCATTTT.

This sequence joins TRBV11-3 and TRBJ2-3; possible D gene TRBD1, 6 bases. The CDR3 loop spans 15 amino acids. Trimming removed 4 bases from V and 3 bases from J, with 14 bases in between. Germline assignment: CDR1 SGHNT and CDR2 YENEEA. The CDR3 protein is CASSSRGLGTDTQYF. The DNA of the CDR3 is TGTGCCAGCAGCTCCAGGGGTTTGGGAACAGATACGCAGTATTTT.

This clone came up once. The J gene is TRBJ1-3, the V gene TRBV7-9, with TRBD1 matching over 7 bases. V gave up 1 base and J gave up 2 bases; unmatched junction bases: 5. Germline V gene sequence: CDR1 SEHNR, CDR2 FQNEAQ (reference sequence). This CDR3 contains 16 residues. In nucleotides, the CDR3 is TGTGCCAGCAGCTTAGGGGACAGAAATGCTGGAAACACCATATATTTT. Its translation is CASSLGDRNAGNTIYF.

The chain carries TRBV7-3 and TRBJ2-3; TRBD2 agrees at 14 bases. V lost 4 bases, J lost 7 bases, and 7 bases stayed unmatched. The CDR3 runs 16 residues. Germline CDR1 SGHTA, CDR2 FQGTGA. This chain's CDR3 is CASSSGLAGGGNTQYF. The CDR3 nucleotides are TGTGCCAGCAGCTCAGGACTAGCGGGGGGAGGAAATACGCAGTATTTT.

This rearrangement joins TRBV7-2 to TRBJ2-7; perhaps TRBD1 as D (6 bases). CDR1 is SGHTA, CDR2 FQGNSA, per germline. This CDR3 contains 14 residues. Trimming took 0 bases from V and 10 from J, leaving 16 bases between them. The CDR3 sequence: CASSLALQGWRQYF. The CDR3 DNA follows: TGTGCCAGCAGCTTAGCGCTACAGGGTTGGAGACAGTACTTC.